This T cell receptor beta chain was identified in a study of T cell responses to AZD1222 COVID-19 vaccine. About the study: Analysis merged second doses at about 4 or about 12 weeks.

A word on this clone: What it binds is not known.

The junction had 9 bases not matched to a gene; V was cut back by 1 base and J by 7 bases. Germline assignment: CDR1 LNHNV and CDR2 YYDKDF (reference sequence). The length of the CDR3 is 16 residues. This table comes from immunoSEQ multiplex PCR, and its TCRdb copy is limited to in-frame clones, with some not included. The sample holds about 130,000 clones, around 84% seen once. Whole-study results and caveats: Possibly, clonal diversity was underestimated; donors were largely white British and included more females. Scientists sampled the repertoires only once the peak T cell response had passed. Just 5 or 6 AZD1222 recipients tested seropositive at baseline.

The clonotype comes from an adult in good health. Sample: peripheral blood, taken on day 0 of AZD1222 vaccination. The chain couples TRBV15 to TRBJ2-2, with 7 bases fitting TRBD1. The CDR3 DNA reads TGTGCCACCAGCAGAGGGGATACAGGGGCTGGCGGGGAGCTGTTTTTT. Encoded protein: CATSRGDTGAGGELFF.